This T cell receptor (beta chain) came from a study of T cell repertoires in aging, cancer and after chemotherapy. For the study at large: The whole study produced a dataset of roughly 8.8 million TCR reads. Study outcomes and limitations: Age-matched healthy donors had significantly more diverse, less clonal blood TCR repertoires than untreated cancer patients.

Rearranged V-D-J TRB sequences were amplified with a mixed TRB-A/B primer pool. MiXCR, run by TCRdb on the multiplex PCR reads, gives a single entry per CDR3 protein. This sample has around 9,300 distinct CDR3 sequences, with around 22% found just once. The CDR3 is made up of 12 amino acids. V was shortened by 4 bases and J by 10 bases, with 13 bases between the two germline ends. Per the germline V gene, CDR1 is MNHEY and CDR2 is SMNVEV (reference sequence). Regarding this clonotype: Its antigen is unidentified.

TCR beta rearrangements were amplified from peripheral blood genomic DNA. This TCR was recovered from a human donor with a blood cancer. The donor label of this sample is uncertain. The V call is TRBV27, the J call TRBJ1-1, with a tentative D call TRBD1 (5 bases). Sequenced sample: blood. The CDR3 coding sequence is TGTGCCAGCAGTTCGGTAGGTGGGGGAGCTTTCTTT. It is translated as CASSSVGGGAFF.